This T cell receptor (beta chain) derives from a study of cytomegalovirus exposure and HLA in healthy donors (dated by TCRdb to between 2016 and 2019). Looking at the study overall: An earlier analysis of 587 of the donors reported about 300 Gb of sequence data and 117 million unique TCR beta sequences obtained from some 200 million T cells. An early release that covered approximately 600 HLA-typed donors contained approximately 290 gigabases of sequencing data and tens of millions of unique TCR sequences. Of the approximately 370 genotyped donors, more than 75% were placed in the genetic ancestry cluster associated with self-reported Caucasian donors. The study aimed to test whether signatures of past pathogen exposure could be identified by cataloging public T cell receptors. The T cell repertoires of 550 to 850 subjects were profiled by immunosequencing and related to cytomegalovirus serostatus. Along with the approximately 670-subject first cohort, a separate validation cohort of over a hundred different subjects was used. The study combined high-throughput TCR immunosequencing, statistical association of individual TCRs with disease status, and machine learning to predict cytomegalovirus infection status. To study patterns of TCR occurrence, a later analysis re-analyzed previously published TCR beta repertoires from more than 550 donors and added high-resolution HLA genotyping. In the later analysis, no new phenotypic data were used to find candidate immune exposures; instead, reliance was placed on TCR beta sequences and their occurrence across donors. In an earlier analysis of 587 of the donors, high-throughput TCR beta sequencing was used to judge whether each TCR beta V gene segment behaved as functional or pseudogenic. Donor age, sex, ethnicity and CMV serostatus were compiled together with the repertoire data. In a later genetic analysis, genome-wide SNP genotypes for 398 of the 666 donors were used, and that subset was treated as a discovery cohort. Every repertoire in the discovery cohort had been generated on one and the same sequencing platform. Both class I and class II loci were covered by HLA typing, at four-digit resolution. The number of typed donors differed by locus: about 629-640 for A, B, C, DRB1 and DQB1; 500 to 550 for DQA1; some 610 for DPA1; and roughly 450 for DPB1. Because of strong linkage in the cohort, 5 or 6 DR-DQ haplotypes were treated as single units for association and clustering. Among about 410 genotyped donors of the cohort, an average of around 220,000 unique TCR beta nucleotide sequences was sequenced per donor, of which about 19% were non-productive. Here is what the overall study found, with its caveats: A further reported finding was that TCR beta sequences accurately predicted the HLA-A and HLA-B alleles for most subjects in the first cohort. Linkage disequilibrium might explain the correlated functional status among segregating V segments, but an unknown experimental factor could not be ruled out. An earlier analysis of some 560 of the donors showed that most TCR beta V segments appeared in productive rearrangements either about 90% or about 30% of the time, which broadly matched IMGT annotations. A cluster of highly shared sequence variants was judged likely to be a technical artifact of the sequencing pipeline. V-gene and J-gene trimming of TCR beta chains was associated with a missense DCLRE1C variant in a later genetic analysis, and the association was replicated in an independent cohort. The earlier analysis of approximately 560 of the donors excluded roughly 16 rarely observed V segments, including chromosome 9 orphons, because counts were too low. According to a later genetic analysis, donors in an Asian-associated ancestry cluster had fewer N-insertions in productive TCRs than the approximately 650-donor mean. When HLA alleles, especially DR and DQ, strongly co-occurred, TCR associations were difficult to assign to individual alleles. Three of the identified cytomegalovirus-associated TCR beta chains were confirmed in vitro to be specific for cytomegalovirus antigens. A later analysis associated around 16,000 TCR beta sequences with specific HLA alleles at a false discovery rate of 0.05. The classifier was reported to diagnose cytomegalovirus status with high specificity and sensitivity in both the original and validation cohorts. Some IMGT-functional V segments, including TRBV6-2 and TRBV6-3, could not be told apart with the 87-base-pair reads, so those segments were excluded. According to a later analysis, most CMV-associated TCR beta chains appeared to be HLA-restricted, and the HLA associations seemed to be driven largely by CMV exposure. A later analysis reported that several top co-occurrence clusters appeared linked to parvovirus B19, influenza, CMV and Epstein-Barr virus. The only immune exposure information available for the cohort was CMV serostatus. In this cohort, only TCR beta chains were sequenced, and detectable features were limited by the absence of alpha or paired-chain data. Roughly uniform sequencing depth across donors was assumed in presence/absence analyses, although this assumption may not hold. According to the authors, the approach could potentially be generalized to other disease states and immunological phenotypes. While some public TCRs were present in many individuals, most TCR sequences turned up only very rarely across donors. In the study, 150 to 200 TCR beta chains were listed as associated with cytomegalovirus. A later analysis found that TCR association rates varied across HLA loci, with DRB1 alleles showing the most associated TCRs and HLA-C alleles the fewest. A later analysis found that HLA-associated TCR beta chains were more clonally expanded and had lower generation probabilities than equally common non-associated chains. Because HLA typing was missing for some donors at each locus, association tests included only the typed subset.

As to this clone: Its recognized antigen is unknown. No quality values exist for individual bases; no much larger clone is one base distant.

Libraries were built with the immunoSEQ multiplex PCR assay. The multiplex PCR relied on a mix of 60 forward primers for TCR Vbeta segments and 13 reverse primers for TCR Jbeta segments. Amplification of the CDR3 region of rearranged TCR beta genes was performed with a multiplex PCR assay on genomic DNA. The Illumina HiSeq System was used to sequence the amplified TCR beta libraries as 87-base-pair reads. As for how the authors treated the data: Across the 500 to 700 repertoires, a later analysis counted 75 million to 90 million unique TCR beta chains, 9.5 million to 13 million of which were shared by at least two donors. To remove PCR and sequencing errors, raw reads were error-corrected and collapsed into unique sequences using a nearest-neighbor algorithm that merged closely related sequences. To assign V, D and J gene segments, CDR3 sequences were aligned to IMGT reference sequences. For a sequence to be retained, at least a six-nucleotide match to both a V gene segment and a J gene segment was required. A rearrangement was called productive if the CDR3 had no stop codons and remained in frame with V and J, and every other rearrangement was called non-productive. CDR3 was defined according to IMGT convention as the region running from the second conserved V-encoded cysteine to the conserved J-encoded phenylalanine. The earlier analysis of 587 of the donors excluded sequences that lacked an unambiguous match to a single V gene segment. In an earlier analysis of several hundred of the donors, V segments were called functional above 56.7% productive rearrangements and were called segregating when the between-donor standard deviation exceeded 5%. A statistical classification framework was built to diagnose cytomegalovirus status from the catalog of TCR beta chain sequences. A later analysis assigned V and J genes by comparing TCR nucleotide sequences with IMGT/GENE-DB human TR gene sequences. A later analysis assigned CDR3 sequences and most-parsimonious VDJ recombination scenarios with the TCRdist pipeline. In a later analysis, every TCR beta chain was defined by the combination of its CDR3 amino acid sequence and its V-gene family, and reads without a unique V-gene family were dropped. In a later analysis, around 600 highly shared, low-generation-probability nucleotide sequences were removed to address suspected cross-contamination and a sequencing artifact. In a later analysis, a clonal expansion index was calculated for each public chain from normalized within-repertoire ranks of inferred template counts. A later analysis computed generation probabilities with a VDJ recombination model fitted to out-of-frame rearrangements, and checked the results against IGoR. In a later analysis, TCR-TCR, TCR-HLA and TCR-CMV co-occurrence was scored with hypergeometric tests, and a repertoire-size bias correction was applied to TCR pairs. In a later analysis, false discovery rates were estimated by permuting HLA or CMV assignments 20 times. In a later analysis, co-occurring TCRs were grouped using DBSCAN, and TCRdist sequence similarity was added for clustering within HLA-allele-positive subsets. Repertoires with fewer than 30,000 or more than 120,000 public chains, plus five repertoires with anomalous nucleotide sharing, were excluded from co-occurrence clustering. TCRdb took over this immuneACCESS table, retaining in-frame rearrangements with V and J assigned. Such tables are incomplete; in checked studies, under half of the missing clones stem from an unresolved V gene, and the remainder is unexplained. The DNA was the basis for D and trimming; V, J and clone size are from that table. The sample table holds 130,000 to 150,000 clones, of which approximately 80% were seen once. The top ten clonotypes cover just over 8.5% of the sample.

The cohort consisted of hundreds of healthy bone marrow donors. At the time of sampling, every cohort member was nominally healthy, though immune exposures that went unrecorded were likely present. The donor tested CMV seropositive, placing the donor among the approximately 290 seropositive members of the cohort. Every donor gave a peripheral blood sample, and the peripheral blood mononuclear cells from that sample were used for TCR beta sequencing. The Qiagen DNeasy Blood Extraction Kit was used to extract genomic DNA from the blood cell samples. According to the germline V gene, CDR1 reads MDHEN and CDR2 reads SYDVKM. V is cut back by 6 bases and J by 5 bases, with 8 bases in the junction unmatched. The CDR3 measures 15 amino acids from cysteine to phenylalanine. Kept here is only the CDR3 DNA, which spans 45 bases and is read in frame from base 1.

The chain couples TRBV28 to TRBJ1-2; 11 nucleotides in the junction match TRBD1. The TCR originated in a woman in her forties or fifties in good health and CMV-seropositive. Sequencing was carried out using PBMCs. Here is the DNA: TGTGCCAGCAGAGAGCCGGGACAGGGGGGGTATGGCTACACCTTC. Its translation reads: CASREPGQGGYGYTF.